The T cell receptor beta chain under discussion was sequenced for a study of blood T cell repertoires in COVID-19. Sequencing was performed with immunoSEQ multiplex PCR; in TCRdb, only in-frame clones are kept and a portion is missing. Of 120,000 to 150,000 clones in the sample, approximately 80% were seen once. Per the germline V gene, CDR1 is SNHLY and CDR2 is FYNNEI. Deletions cut 6 bases from V and 1 base from J, with 28 bases between. The CDR3 is made up of 20 amino acids. Sequencing input: peripheral blood. The chain links TRBV2 to TRBJ1-5, with D maybe TRBD1 (5 bases). The clonotype originates from a man in his sixties with active or convalescent COVID-19. The CDR3 here is CASSPYMRGGGMLSNQPQHF. CDR3 nucleotide sequence: TGTGCCAGCAGCCCATACATGAGGGGCGGCGGGATGTTAAGCAATCAGCCCCAGCATTTT.